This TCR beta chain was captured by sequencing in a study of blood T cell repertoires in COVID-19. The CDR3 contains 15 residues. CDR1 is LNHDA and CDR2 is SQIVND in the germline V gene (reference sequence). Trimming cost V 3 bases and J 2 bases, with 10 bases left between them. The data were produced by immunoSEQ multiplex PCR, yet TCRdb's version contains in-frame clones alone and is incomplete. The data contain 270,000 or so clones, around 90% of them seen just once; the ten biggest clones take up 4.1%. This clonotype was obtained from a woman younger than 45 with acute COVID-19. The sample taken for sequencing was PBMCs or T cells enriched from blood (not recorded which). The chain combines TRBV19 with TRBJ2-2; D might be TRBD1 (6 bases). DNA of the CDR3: TGTGCCAGTAGTATCCCGGACAGAAACACCGGGGAGCTGTTTTTT. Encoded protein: CASSIPDRNTGELFF.